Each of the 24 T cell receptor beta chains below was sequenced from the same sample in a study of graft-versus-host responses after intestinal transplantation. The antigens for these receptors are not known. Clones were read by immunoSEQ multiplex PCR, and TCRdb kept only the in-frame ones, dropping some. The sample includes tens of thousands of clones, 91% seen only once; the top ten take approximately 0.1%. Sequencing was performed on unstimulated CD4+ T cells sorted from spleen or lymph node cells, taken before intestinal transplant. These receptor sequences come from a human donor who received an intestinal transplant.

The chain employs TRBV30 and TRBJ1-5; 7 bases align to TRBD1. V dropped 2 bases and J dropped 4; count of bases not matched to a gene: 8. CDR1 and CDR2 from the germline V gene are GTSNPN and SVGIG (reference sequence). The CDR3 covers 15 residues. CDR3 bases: TGTGCCTGGAGTAACCCCGGGACAGATAATCAGCCCCAGCATTTT. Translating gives CAWSNPGTDNQPQHF.

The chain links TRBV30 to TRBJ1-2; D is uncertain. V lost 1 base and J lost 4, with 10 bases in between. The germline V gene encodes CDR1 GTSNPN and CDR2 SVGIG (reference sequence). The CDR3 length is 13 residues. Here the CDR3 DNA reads TGTGCCTGGAGTGCCGGGGTATTCTATGGCTACACCTTC. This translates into CAWSAGVFYGYTF.

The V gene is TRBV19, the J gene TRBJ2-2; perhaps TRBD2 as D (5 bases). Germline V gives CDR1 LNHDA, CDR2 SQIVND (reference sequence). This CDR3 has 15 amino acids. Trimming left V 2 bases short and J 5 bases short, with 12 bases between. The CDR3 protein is CASSINRGGTGELFF. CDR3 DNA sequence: TGTGCCAGTAGTATAAACCGGGGTGGAACCGGGGAGCTGTTTTTT. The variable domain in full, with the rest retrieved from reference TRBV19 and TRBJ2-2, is DGGITQSPKYLFRKEGQNVTLSCEQNLNHDAMYWYRQDPGQGLRLIYYSQIVNDFQKGDIAEGYSVSREKKESFPLTVTSAQKNPTAFYLCASSINRGGTGELFFGEGSRLTVL.

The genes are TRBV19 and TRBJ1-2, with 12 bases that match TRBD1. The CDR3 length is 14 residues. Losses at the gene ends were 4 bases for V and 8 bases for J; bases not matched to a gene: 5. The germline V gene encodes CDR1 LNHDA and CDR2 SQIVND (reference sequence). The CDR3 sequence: CASSTGQGARGYTF. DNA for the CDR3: TGTGCCAGTAGTACGGGACAGGGGGCGAGAGGCTACACCTTC.

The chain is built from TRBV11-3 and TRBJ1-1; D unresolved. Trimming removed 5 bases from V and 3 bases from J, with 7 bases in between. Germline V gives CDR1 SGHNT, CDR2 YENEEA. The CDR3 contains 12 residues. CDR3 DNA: TGTGCCAGCAGCCCCCTAGACACTGAAGCTTTCTTT. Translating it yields CASSPLDTEAFF.

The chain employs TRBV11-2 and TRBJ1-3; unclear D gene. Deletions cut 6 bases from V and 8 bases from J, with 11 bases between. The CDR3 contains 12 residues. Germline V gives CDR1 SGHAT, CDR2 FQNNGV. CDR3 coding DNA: TGTGCCAGCAGTTGGGCGGAGGACACCATATATTTT. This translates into CASSWAEDTIYF.

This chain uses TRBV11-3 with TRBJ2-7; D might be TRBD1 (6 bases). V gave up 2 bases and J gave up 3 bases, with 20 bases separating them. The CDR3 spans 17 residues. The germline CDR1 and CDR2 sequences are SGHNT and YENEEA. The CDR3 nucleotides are TGTGCCAGCAGCTTACGATTTGGAGAACAGGGTGACTACGAGCAGTACTTC. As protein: CASSLRFGEQGDYEQYF.

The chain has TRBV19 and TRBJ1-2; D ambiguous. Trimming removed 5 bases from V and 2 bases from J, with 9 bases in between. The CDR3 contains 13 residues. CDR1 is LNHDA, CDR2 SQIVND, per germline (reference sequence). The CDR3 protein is CASSVTGNYGYTF. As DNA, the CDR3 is TGTGCCAGTAGTGTGACTGGGAACTATGGCTACACCTTC.

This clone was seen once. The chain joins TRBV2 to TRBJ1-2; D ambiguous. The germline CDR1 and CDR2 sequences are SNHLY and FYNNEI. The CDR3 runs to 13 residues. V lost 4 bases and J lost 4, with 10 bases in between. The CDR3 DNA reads TGTGCCAGCAGTGTTCCGGAGATCTATGGCTACACCTTC. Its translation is CASSVPEIYGYTF.

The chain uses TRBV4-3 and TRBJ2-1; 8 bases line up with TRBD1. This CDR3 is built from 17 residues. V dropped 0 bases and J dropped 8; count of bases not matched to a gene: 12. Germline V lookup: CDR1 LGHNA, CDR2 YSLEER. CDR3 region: CASSQDHLGQGRDEQFF. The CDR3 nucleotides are TGCGCCAGCAGCCAAGATCACCTTGGACAGGGTAGGGATGAGCAGTTCTTC.

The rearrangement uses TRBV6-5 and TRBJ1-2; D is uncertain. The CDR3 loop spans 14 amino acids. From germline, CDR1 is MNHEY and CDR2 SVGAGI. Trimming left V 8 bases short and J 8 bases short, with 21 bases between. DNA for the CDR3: TGTGCCAGCGGAGTATCGTCCCGGGCGGGGGGCTACACCTTC. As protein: CASGVSSRAGGYTF.

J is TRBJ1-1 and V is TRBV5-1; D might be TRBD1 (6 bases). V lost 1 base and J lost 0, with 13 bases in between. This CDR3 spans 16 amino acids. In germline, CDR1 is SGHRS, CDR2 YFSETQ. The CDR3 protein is CASSLSRTAMNTEAFF. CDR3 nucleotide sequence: TGCGCCAGCAGCTTGAGTCGGACAGCCATGAACACTGAAGCTTTCTTT.

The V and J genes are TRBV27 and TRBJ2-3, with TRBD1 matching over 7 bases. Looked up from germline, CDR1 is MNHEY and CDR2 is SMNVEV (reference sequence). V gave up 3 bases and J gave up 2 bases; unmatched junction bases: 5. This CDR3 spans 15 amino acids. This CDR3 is CASSLQGDLTDTQYF. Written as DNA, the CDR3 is TGTGCCAGCAGTTTGCAGGGGGACCTCACAGATACGCAGTATTTT.

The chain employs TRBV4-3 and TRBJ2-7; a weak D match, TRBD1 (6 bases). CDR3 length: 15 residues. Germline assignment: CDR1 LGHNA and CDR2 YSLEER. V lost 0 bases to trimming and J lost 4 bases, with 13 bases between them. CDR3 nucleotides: TGCGCCAGCAGCCAAGAGAGCAGGGGCCCATACGAGCAGTACTTC. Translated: CASSQESRGPYEQYF.

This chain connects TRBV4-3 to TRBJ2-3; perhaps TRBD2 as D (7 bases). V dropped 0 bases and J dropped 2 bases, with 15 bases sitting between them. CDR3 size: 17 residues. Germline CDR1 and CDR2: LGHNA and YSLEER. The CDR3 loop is CASSQDGGGGNTDTQYF. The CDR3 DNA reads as TGCGCCAGCAGCCAAGATGGGGGCGGGGGTAACACAGATACGCAGTATTTT.

The CDR3 DNA reads TGTGCCAGCAGCTTCCGACACAGCTCTGGAAACACCATATATTTT. Its translation is CASSFRHSSGNTIYF. This sequence joins TRBV7-2 and TRBJ1-3; D is uncertain. This CDR3 has 15 amino acids. Trimming left V 3 bases short and J 0 bases short, with 9 bases between. Germline CDR1 is SGHTA and CDR2 is FQGNSA.

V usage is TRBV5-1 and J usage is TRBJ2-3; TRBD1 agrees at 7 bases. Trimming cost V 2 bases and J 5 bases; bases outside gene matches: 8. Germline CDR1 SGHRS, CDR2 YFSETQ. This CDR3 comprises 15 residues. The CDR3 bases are TGCGCCAGCAGCTTAGGGGGCCCAGGAATAGATACGCAGTATTTT. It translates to CASSLGGPGIDTQYF.

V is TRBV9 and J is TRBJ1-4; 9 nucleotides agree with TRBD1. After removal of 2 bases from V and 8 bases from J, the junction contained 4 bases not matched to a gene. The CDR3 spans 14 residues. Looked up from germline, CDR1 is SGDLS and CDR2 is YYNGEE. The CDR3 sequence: CASSVGTGREKLFF. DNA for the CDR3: TGTGCCAGCAGCGTGGGGACAGGGCGGGAAAAACTGTTTTTT.

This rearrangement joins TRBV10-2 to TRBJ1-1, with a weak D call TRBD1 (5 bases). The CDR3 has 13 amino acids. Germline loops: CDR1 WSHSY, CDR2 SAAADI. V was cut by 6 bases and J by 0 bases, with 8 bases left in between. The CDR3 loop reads CASRAGMNTEAFF. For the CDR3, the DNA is TGCGCCAGCAGGGCAGGGATGAACACTGAAGCTTTCTTT.

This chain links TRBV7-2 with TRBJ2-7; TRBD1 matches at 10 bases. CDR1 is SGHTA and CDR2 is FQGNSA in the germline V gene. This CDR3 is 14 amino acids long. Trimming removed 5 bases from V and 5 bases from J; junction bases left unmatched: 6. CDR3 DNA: TGTGCCAGCAGCCCGGGACAGGGGCGACACGAGCAGTACTTC. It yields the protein CASSPGQGRHEQYF.

CDR3: CASSLTQGGGMNTEAFF. CDR3 DNA: TGCGCCAGCAGTCTAACCCAGGGAGGGGGAATGAACACTGAAGCTTTCTTT. The chain recombines TRBV5-1 with TRBJ1-1, with D tentatively TRBD1 (6 bases). Trimming shortened V by 5 bases and J by 0 bases, and 20 bases separated the two germline ends. CDR3 size: 17 residues. Germline assignment: CDR1 SGHRS and CDR2 YFSETQ. Combining the CDR3 with reference TRBV5-1 and TRBJ1-1 gives the whole variable domain KAGVTQTPRYLIKTRGQQVTLSCSPISGHRSVSWYQQTPGQGLQFLFEYFSETQRNKGNFPGRFSGRQFSNSRSEMNVSTLELGDSALYLCASSLTQGGGMNTEAFFGQGTRLTVV.

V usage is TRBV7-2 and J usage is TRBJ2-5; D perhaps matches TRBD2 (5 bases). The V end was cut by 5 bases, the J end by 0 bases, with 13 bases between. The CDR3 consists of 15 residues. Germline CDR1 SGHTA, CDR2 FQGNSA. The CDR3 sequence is CASSPGGLYQETQYF. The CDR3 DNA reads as TGTGCCAGCAGCCCCGGCGGGCTATACCAAGAGACCCAGTACTTC.

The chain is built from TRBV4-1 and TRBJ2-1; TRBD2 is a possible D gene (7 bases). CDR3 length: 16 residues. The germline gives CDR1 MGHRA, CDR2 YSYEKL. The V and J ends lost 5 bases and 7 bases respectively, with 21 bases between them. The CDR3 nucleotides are TGCGCCAGCAGCGGTCAAAAGGGGGGGTTCTTGAATGAGCAGTTCTTC. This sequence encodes CASSGQKGGFLNEQFF.

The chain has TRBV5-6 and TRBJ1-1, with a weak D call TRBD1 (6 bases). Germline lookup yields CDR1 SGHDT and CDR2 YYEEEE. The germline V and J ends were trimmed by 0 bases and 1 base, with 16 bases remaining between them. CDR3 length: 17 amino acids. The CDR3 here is CASSLELGADSNTEAFF. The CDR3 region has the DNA TGTGCCAGCAGCTTGGAATTGGGGGCGGATTCGAACACTGAAGCTTTCTTT. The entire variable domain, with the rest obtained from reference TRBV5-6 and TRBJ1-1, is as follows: DAGVTQSPTHLIKTRGQQVTLRCSPKSGHDTVSWYQQALGQGPQFIFQYYEEEERQRGNFPDRFSGHQFPNYSSELNVNALLLGDSALYLCASSLELGADSNTEAFFGQGTRLTVV.